Shown below are 22 T cell receptor beta chains from a single sample sequenced in a study of T-cell memory formation after mild COVID-19. Each CDR3 protein gets one entry after TCRdb re-called the 5' RACE reads with MiXCR. This table has 500,000 to 550,000 distinct CDR3 sequences, about a fifth appearing once. Sequenced: PBMCs or a T cell subset sorted from them (not recorded which). These receptors originate from an adult woman who had mild COVID-19 (a few samples of this study predate the infection). Cell type and time point are not known.

This clonotype has a handful of counts. V gene TRBV3-1 combines with J gene TRBJ1-2; no clear D gene. CDR1 is LGHDT, CDR2 YNNKEL, per germline (reference sequence). CDR3 length: 12 residues. The V end was cut by 0 bases, the J end by 4 bases, with 3 bases between. The CDR3 nucleotides read TGTGCCAGCAGCCAAGAGCCCTATGGCTACACCTTC. It codes for CASSQEPYGYTF.

This clonotype was seen more than once but under ten times. V usage is TRBV27 and J usage is TRBJ1-1; possible D gene TRBD1, 5 bases. Per the germline V gene, CDR1 is MNHEY and CDR2 is SMNVEV (reference sequence). The CDR3 consists of 13 residues. Between the trimmed V and J ends, which lost 4 bases and 3 bases, there was a span of 9 bases. In DNA, the CDR3 is TGTGCCAGCAGTTCTCGACAGTACACTGAAGCTTTCTTT. It translates to CASSSRQYTEAFF.

This clonotype has just a few counts. The rearrangement links TRBV14 to TRBJ2-7; weak D call: TRBD2 (6 bases). Between the trimmed V and J ends, which lost 3 bases and 4 bases, there was a span of 19 bases. Germline CDR1 and CDR2: SGHDN and FVKESK. The CDR3 has 16 residues. Written as DNA, the CDR3 is TGTGCCAGCAGCCAGTCAAGGGACGGGAGCACATACGAGCAGTACTTC. As protein: CASSQSRDGSTYEQYF.

The chain recombines TRBV5-6 with TRBJ2-7; TRBD2 aligns across 12 bases. Per the germline V gene, CDR1 is SGHDT and CDR2 is YYEEEE. The junction had 8 bases not matched to a gene; V was cut back by 0 bases and J by 4 bases. The CDR3 is 17 amino acids. CDR3 region: CASSLASGRATRYEQYF. The DNA for the CDR3 is TGTGCCAGCAGCTTGGCTAGCGGGAGGGCGACGAGATACGAGCAGTACTTC.

V usage is TRBV12-3 or TRBV12-4 and J usage is TRBJ1-3; 7 bases line up with TRBD1. The V gene end was trimmed by 4 bases and the J gene end by 7 bases; junction bases not matched to a gene: 10. The CDR3 covers 15 residues. CDR3 nucleotide sequence: TGTGCCAGCAGTTCAGGGGGAAATGGAGTGAACACCATATATTTT. This sequence encodes CASSSGGNGVNTIYF.

V and J are TRBV12-3 or TRBV12-4 and TRBJ2-1; 10 nucleotides align to TRBD2. This CDR3 region has 15 residues. V gave up 2 bases and J gave up 9 bases; unmatched junction bases: 7. In nucleotides, the CDR3 is TGTGCCAGCAGTTTACTAGCGGGAGTGGGGTCTGAGCAGTTCTTC. Residues: CASSLLAGVGSEQFF.

This clonotype was detected only a few times. The chain is built from TRBV10-2 and TRBJ1-6; possible D gene TRBD1, 5 bases. This CDR3 has 12 amino acids. Per the germline V gene, CDR1 is WSHSY and CDR2 is SAAADI. V shed 7 bases and J shed 8 bases, with 9 bases lying between them. The DNA for the CDR3 is TGCGCCAGCACTCAGGGTTATTCACCCCTCCACTTT. It encodes CASTQGYSPLHF.

The chain uses TRBV5-1 and TRBJ2-2; D is perhaps TRBD2 (6 bases). V was shortened by 4 bases and J by 4 bases, with 17 bases between the two germline ends. In germline, CDR1 is SGHRS, CDR2 YFSETQ. This CDR3 is 16 amino acids long. CDR3 amino acids: CASSLDLARRTGELFF. For the CDR3, the DNA is TGCGCCAGCAGCCTGGACCTAGCGCGGCGCACCGGGGAGCTGTTTTTT.

The chain is built from TRBV7-2 and TRBJ2-4; 8 bases agree with TRBD2. This CDR3 comprises 18 residues. Germline lookup yields CDR1 SGHTA and CDR2 FQGNSA. Trimming took 5 bases from V and 8 from J; bases not matched to a gene: 20. The CDR3 protein is CASSPRVSGAPSRHIQYF. Here the CDR3 DNA reads TGTGCCAGCAGCCCGAGGGTTAGCGGGGCGCCAAGTAGACACATTCAGTACTTC.

This chain connects TRBV4-2 to TRBJ2-2, with D tentatively TRBD1 or TRBD2 (6 bases each). Germline lookup yields CDR1 LGHNA and CDR2 YNFKEQ. With 6 bases removed from V and 7 bases from J, the gap between germline ends came to 15 bases. The CDR3 runs to 14 residues. CDR3 bases: TGTGCCAGCAGAAGGGGGGAGAGCGTCGGGGAGCTGTTTTTT. This gives the protein CASRRGESVGELFF.

This clonotype has at least ten counts. This chain connects TRBV7-2 to TRBJ1-4; a weak D match, TRBD1 (6 bases). The V end lost 3 bases, the J end lost 5 bases, and 16 bases lay between the germline ends. The V gene's germline CDR1 is SGHTA and CDR2 FQGNSA. CDR3 length: 16 residues. For the CDR3, the DNA is TGTGCCAGCAGCTTCGCTGGACAGCCGGGAAATGAAAAACTGTTTTTT. Its protein is CASSFAGQPGNEKLFF.

This clonotype was observed a few times. The chain links TRBV3-1 to TRBJ1-6, with D perhaps TRBD1 (6 bases). CDR3 length equals 12 residues. Trimming removed 3 bases from V and 16 bases from J, with 13 bases in between. Germline V gene sequence: CDR1 LGHDT, CDR2 YNNKEL (reference sequence). CDR3 sequence reads: CASSQLGQPLHF. The CDR3 DNA reads as TGTGCCAGCAGCCAGCTAGGACAGCCTCTCCACTTT. The full variable domain, in which reference TRBV3-1 and TRBJ1-6 provide the parts outside the CDR3, is DTAVSQTPKYLVTQMGNDKSIKCEQNLGHDTMYWYKQDSKKFLKIMFSYNNKELIINETVPNRFSPKSPDKAHLNLHINSLELGDSAVYFCASSQLGQPLHFGNGTRLTVT.

V and J are TRBV12-3 or TRBV12-4 and TRBJ2-3; weak D call: TRBD2 (6 bases). The V and J ends lost 3 bases and 4 bases respectively, with 14 bases between them. This CDR3 is 15 amino acids long. CDR3 DNA sequence: TGTGCCAGCAGTTTCTGGACTACACCCTCAGATACGCAGTATTTT. Protein: CASSFWTTPSDTQYF.

The table lists this clonotype with a few counts. V is TRBV7-9 and J is TRBJ2-7; no definite D call. V lost 5 bases, J lost 6 bases, and 11 bases lay in between. The germline CDR1 and CDR2 sequences are SEHNR and FQNEAQ (reference sequence). This CDR3 spans 12 amino acids. The CDR3 reads CASSRIAVEQYF. For the CDR3, the DNA is TGTGCCAGCAGCCGCATCGCGGTCGAGCAGTACTTC.

J is TRBJ2-2 and V is TRBV14, with D tentatively TRBD2 (5 bases). V lost 5 bases, J lost 6 bases, and 16 bases lay in between. Germline V gene data show CDR1 as SGHDN and CDR2 as FVKESK. The length of the CDR3 is 15 residues. The CDR3 region has the DNA TGTGCCAGCAGCTCCGTATGGGTGAGGGCCGGGGAGCTGTTTTTT. It yields the protein CASSSVWVRAGELFF.

This clonotype came up a few times. The chain is built from TRBV5-1 and TRBJ1-1, with a weak D call TRBD1 (5 bases). In germline, CDR1 is SGHRS, CDR2 YFSETQ. V was trimmed by 0 bases and J by 2 bases, leaving 11 bases between them. This CDR3 has 15 amino acids. CDR3 DNA sequence: TGCGCCAGCAGCTTGGCTCCCAGGGCCAACACTGAAGCTTTCTTT. Protein product: CASSLAPRANTEAFF. The full variable domain, in which reference TRBV5-1 and TRBJ1-1 provide the parts outside the CDR3, is KAGVTQTPRYLIKTRGQQVTLSCSPISGHRSVSWYQQTPGQGLQFLFEYFSETQRNKGNFPGRFSGRQFSNSRSEMNVSTLELGDSALYLCASSLAPRANTEAFFGQGTRLTVV.

The chain is built from TRBV29-1 and TRBJ2-1; the match to TRBD2 covers 9 bases. V dropped 1 base and J dropped 6; count of bases not matched to a gene: 7. Per the germline V gene, CDR1 is SQVTM and CDR2 is ANQGSEA. The length of the CDR3 is 15 residues. The CDR3 nucleotides read TGCAGCGTTGAAGTAGTAGCGGGAGAATTCAATGAGCAGTTCTTC. Protein product: CSVEVVAGEFNEQFF.

This clonotype was found a few times. The rearrangement joins TRBV29-1 to TRBJ2-3, with D uncertain. The length of the CDR3 is 14 residues. Trimming left V 3 bases short and J 8 bases short, with 18 bases between. CDR1 and CDR2 from the germline V gene are SQVTM and ANQGSEA. DNA of the CDR3: TGCAGCGTTGATCGGAACAGTGTCCCCGGTACGCAGTATTTT. Encoded protein: CSVDRNSVPGTQYF.

The CDR3 nucleotides are TGTGCCAGCAGCTTAGTCAGGACTCTGCACAATGAGCAGTTCTTC. Its translation: CASSLVRTLHNEQFF. This rearrangement joins TRBV7-8 to TRBJ2-1, with TRBD2 as a possible D gene (5 bases). CDR3 size: 15 residues. V was pared by 1 base and J by 5 bases, with 12 bases between. The V gene's germline CDR1 is SGHVS and CDR2 FQNEAQ.

This clonotype was recorded at least ten times. V usage is TRBV12-3 or TRBV12-4 and J usage is TRBJ2-3, with TRBD2 matching over 10 bases. V dropped 5 bases and J dropped 4; count of bases not matched to a gene: 6. CDR3 length equals 15 residues. Here the CDR3 reads CASSPPAGGPDTQYF. The CDR3 DNA follows: TGTGCCAGCAGTCCACCAGCGGGGGGGCCAGATACGCAGTATTTT.

This clonotype was detected only a few times. The chain couples TRBV6-2 or TRBV6-3 to TRBJ2-7; D possibly corresponds to TRBD2 (5 bases). The V and J ends lost 1 base and 5 bases respectively, with 12 bases between them. The CDR3 is 14 residues long. The germline CDR1 and CDR2 sequences are MNHEY and SVGEGT. CDR3 sequence: CASSYFNGNDEQYF. DNA of the CDR3: TGTGCCAGCAGTTACTTTAACGGGAACGACGAGCAGTACTTC.

This clonotype was seen more than once but under ten times. The chain couples TRBV9 to TRBJ2-7; the D is unclear. The CDR3 contains 10 residues. The germline V and J ends were trimmed by 6 bases and 7 bases, with 8 bases remaining between them. Germline V gene lookup returns CDR1 SGDLS and CDR2 YYNGEE. CDR3 residues: CASTPREQYF. The CDR3 DNA reads TGTGCCAGCACCCCTCGGGAGCAGTACTTC.